The 26 T cell receptor beta chains in this list originate from one sample, sequenced in a study of beta chain features in type 1 diabetes. The authors reverse transcribed all of the isolated RNA, so sequencing captured expressed TCRB transcripts. Assay used: immunoSEQ multiplex PCR; TCRdb lists only in-frame clones, some missing. This sample has about 360,000 clones, with around 13% found just once. The sequenced sample consisted of naive CD4+ T cells from blood. These TCRs come from a man younger than 35 in good health.

The chain couples TRBV19 to TRBJ1-2; 10 bases are shared with TRBD1. V shed 3 bases, J shed 6 bases, and the junction held 1 base outside the gene matches. CDR1 LNHDA and CDR2 SQIVND come from the germline V gene (reference sequence). This CDR3 has 13 residues. CDR3 DNA: TGTGCCAGTAGTATGGGGACAGGGGATGGCTACACCTTC. It translates to CASSMGTGDGYTF.

Remarks on this clone: The same CDR3 can be traced to other DNA sequences in this sample. The rearrangement links TRBV6-5 to TRBJ1-2; D uncertain. The germline V and J ends were trimmed by 7 bases and 5 bases, with 8 bases remaining between them. The V gene's germline CDR1 is MNHEY and CDR2 SVGAGI. The CDR3 loop spans 11 amino acids. CDR3 DNA: TGTGCCAGCACGCGGGGATATGGCTACACCTTC. This codes for CASTRGYGYTF.

This clone occurred a few times. V usage is TRBV6-5 and J usage is TRBJ2-1, with D unresolved. The CDR3 length is 12 residues. Germline CDR1 and CDR2: MNHEY and SVGAGI. V lost 2 bases to trimming and J lost 11 bases, with 10 bases between them. The CDR3 region is CASSYDRGKQFF. As DNA, the CDR3 is TGTGCCAGCAGTTACGACCGAGGCAAGCAGTTCTTC.

This sequence joins TRBV7-8 and TRBJ1-2, with unresolved D. The CDR3 totals 13 residues. The V gene's germline CDR1 is SGHVS and CDR2 FQNEAQ. Trimming shortened V by 5 bases and J by 0 bases, and 7 bases separated the two germline ends. The CDR3 region is CASSEYTNYGYTF. The CDR3 DNA reads as TGTGCCAGCAGCGAGTATACTAACTATGGCTACACCTTC. Full variable domain (rest looked up from reference TRBV7-8 and TRBJ1-2): GAGVSQSPRYKVAKRGQDVALRCDPISGHVSLFWYQQALGQGPEFLTYFQNEAQLDKSGLPSDRFFAERPEGSVSTLKIQRTQQEDSAVYLCASSEYTNYGYTFGSGTRLTVV.

The table lists this clone with a count of one. CDR3 in DNA: TGCGCCAGCAGCCAACTCAGACTAGCGGGGACCACAGATACGCAGTATTTT. Translated: CASSQLRLAGTTDTQYF. The V call is TRBV4-1, the J call TRBJ2-3, with 11 bases identical to TRBD2. The CDR3 runs to 17 residues. From germline, CDR1 is MGHRA and CDR2 YSYEKL. J lost 2 bases, V lost 2 bases, and 6 bases had no gene match.

This chain uses TRBV6-5 with TRBJ2-3; D unclear. V was shortened by 5 bases and J by 6 bases, with 12 bases between the two germline ends. The CDR3 is 13 residues long. Germline V gene lookup returns CDR1 MNHEY and CDR2 SVGAGI. CDR3 DNA sequence: TGTGCCAGCAGTCACGCCCGCCAGGATACGCAGTATTTT. This codes for CASSHARQDTQYF.

J is TRBJ2-7 and V is TRBV5-6, with TRBD1 as a possible D gene (5 bases). The germline V and J ends were trimmed by 6 bases and 7 bases, with 23 bases remaining between them. This CDR3 spans 15 amino acids. CDR1 SGHDT and CDR2 YYEEEE come from the germline V gene. CDR3 coding DNA: TGTGCCAGCACCGATAAGGGGTACGGAAAGAGGGAGCAGTACTTC. Its protein product is CASTDKGYGKREQYF.

This chain connects TRBV5-1 to TRBJ1-6; 10 bases are a match to TRBD1. Germline CDR1 SGHRS, CDR2 YFSETQ. Germline trimming cut 3 bases from V and 7 bases from J; bases unmatched to any gene: 4. The CDR3 extends over 15 amino acids. CDR3 amino acids: CASSSQTGGNSPLHF. The CDR3 nucleotides are TGCGCCAGCAGCTCCCAGACAGGGGGCAATTCACCCCTCCACTTT.

This clone was observed a few times. This sequence joins TRBV7-2 and TRBJ2-5; 9 positions agree with TRBD1. The CDR3 is 18 amino acids. The V gene end was trimmed by 0 bases and the J gene end by 0 bases; junction bases not matched to a gene: 8. Germline V gives CDR1 SGHTA, CDR2 FQGNSA. The CDR3 sequence: CASSLAFTGQGNQETQYF. The DNA of the CDR3 is TGTGCCAGCAGCTTAGCCTTCACCGGACAGGGGAACCAAGAGACCCAGTACTTC.

The gene calls are TRBV27 and TRBJ1-1, with D unresolved. CDR3 length equals 15 residues. CDR1 and CDR2 (germline): MNHEY, SMNVEV (reference sequence). Trimming left V 6 bases short and J 3 bases short, with 17 bases between. CDR3 DNA sequence: TGTGCCAGCAGACAAAAGATCAGGTGGGACACTGAAGCTTTCTTT. Translated, it gives CASRQKIRWDTEAFF.

The chain employs TRBV2 and TRBJ2-3; D is perhaps TRBD2 (6 bases). Germline assignment: CDR1 SNHLY and CDR2 FYNNEI. CDR3 size: 12 residues. V lost 6 bases to trimming and J lost 4 bases, with 8 bases between them. The CDR3 region has the DNA TGTGCCAGCAGAGGAGGGGCAGATACGCAGTATTTT. It specifies CASRGGADTQYF.

With respect to this clone: At the DNA level, this CDR3 is encoded by other sequences in the same sample as well. V and J are TRBV29-1 and TRBJ1-5; 9 bases are a match to TRBD1. The V gene's germline CDR1 is SQVTM and CDR2 ANQGSEA. The CDR3 has 14 residues. The V gene end was trimmed by 6 bases and the J gene end by 2 bases; junction bases not matched to a gene: 5. The CDR3 sequence: CSVGTGSGNQPQHF. The CDR3 DNA sequence: TGCAGCGTGGGGACAGGGTCTGGCAATCAGCCCCAGCATTTT.

V is TRBV4-3 and J is TRBJ2-1, with TRBD2 identical over 10 bases. CDR1 is LGHNA and CDR2 is YSLEER in the germline V gene. V lost 3 bases, J lost 1 base, and 9 bases stayed unmatched. The CDR3 loop spans 18 amino acids. CDR3 sequence reads: CASSHSSGRVISYNEQFF. CDR3 DNA: TGCGCCAGCAGCCATTCTAGCGGGAGAGTTATATCCTACAATGAGCAGTTCTTC.

CDR3 sequence reads: CASSSPDRNTEAFF. For the CDR3, the DNA is TGTGCCAGCAGTTCCCCCGACAGGAACACTGAAGCTTTCTTT. The rearrangement uses TRBV28 and TRBJ1-1; a possible D gene is TRBD1 (5 bases). Per the germline V gene, CDR1 is MDHEN and CDR2 is SYDVKM. The CDR3 sequence is 14 residues long. Trimming removed 4 bases from V and 1 base from J, with 10 bases in between.

In this sample, this clone turned up a few times. The J gene is TRBJ1-4, the V gene TRBV29-1, with 7 bases lining up with TRBD1. Trimming cost V 6 bases and J 8 bases; bases outside gene matches: 9. CDR1 SQVTM and CDR2 ANQGSEA come from the germline V gene. The CDR3 has 13 residues. CDR3 in DNA: TGCAGCGTGGGAGACAGGGATAGGGAAAAACTGTTTTTT. This codes for CSVGDRDREKLFF.

Only a few counts were recorded for this clone. The V and J genes are TRBV5-6 and TRBJ2-3, with TRBD1 identical over 8 bases. This CDR3 has 15 amino acids. The V and J ends lost 3 bases and 3 bases, in that order; junction bases with no gene match: 6. CDR1 SGHDT and CDR2 YYEEEE come from the germline V gene. The CDR3 bases are TGTGCCAGCAGCTGGTGGACAGGGTATACAGATACGCAGTATTTT. It codes for CASSWWTGYTDTQYF.

This clone was counted only a few times. This chain joins TRBV5-1 and TRBJ2-7; D possibly corresponds to TRBD2 (7 bases). The V end was cut by 3 bases, the J end by 1 base, with 14 bases between. This CDR3 has 15 residues. Germline CDR1 and CDR2: SGHRS and YFSETQ. In DNA form, the CDR3 reads TGCGCCAGCAGCTGGGGAGGGGGTGAATCCTACGAGCAGTACTTC. Protein product: CASSWGGGESYEQYF.

This clone was detected a few times. V gene TRBV5-1 combines with J gene TRBJ1-4, with a weak D call TRBD1 (6 bases). The CDR3 sequence is 15 residues long. V was shortened by 0 bases and J by 7 bases, with 13 bases between the two germline ends. Germline V gene lookup returns CDR1 SGHRS and CDR2 YFSETQ. In DNA form, the CDR3 reads TGCGCCAGCAGCTTGGCCAACAGGGAAGGTGAAAAACTGTTTTTT. Its protein product is CASSLANREGEKLFF.

The rearrangement links TRBV7-9 to TRBJ1-1, with TRBD1 matching 8 bases. The CDR3 length is 13 residues. The germline V gene encodes CDR1 SEHNR and CDR2 FQNEAQ (reference sequence). After removal of 5 bases from V and 4 bases from J, the junction contained 3 bases not matched to a gene. The CDR3 sequence: CASSADRGTEAFF. CDR3 sequence (DNA): TGTGCCAGCAGCGCAGACAGGGGCACTGAAGCTTTCTTT.

A few counts support this clone. The V and J genes are TRBV28 and TRBJ2-1, with D possibly matching TRBD2 (7 bases). The CDR3 has 13 amino acids. The V gene's germline CDR1 is MDHEN and CDR2 SYDVKM. Trimming took off 7 bases at V and 8 bases at J, with 15 bases between the two ends. For the CDR3, the DNA is TGTGCCAGCACCTTGGGGGGGCGTCATGAGCAGTTCTTC. This gives the protein CASTLGGRHEQFF.

The chain couples TRBV30 to TRBJ2-7; 7 positions match TRBD1. CDR1 and CDR2 (germline): GTSNPN, SVGIG (reference sequence). V lost 3 bases to trimming and J lost 3 bases; unmatched junction nucleotides: 5. The CDR3 sequence is 13 residues long. As DNA, the CDR3 is TGTGCCTGGAGACCGGGACAGAACTACGAGCAGTACTTC. Residues: CAWRPGQNYEQYF. The full variable domain, rest sourced from reference TRBV30 and TRBJ2-7, is SQTIHQWPATLVQPVGSPLSLECTVEGTSNPNLYWYRQAAGRGLQLLFYSVGIGQISSEVPQNLSASRPQDRQFILSSKKLLLSDSGFYLCAWRPGQNYEQYFGPGTRLTVT.

The V and J genes are TRBV9 and TRBJ2-4, with TRBD1 as a possible D gene (5 bases). The CDR3 is 14 amino acids. Trimming pared 0 bases from V and 6 bases from J, leaving 10 bases between. The germline CDR1 and CDR2 sequences are SGDLS and YYNGEE. CDR3 sequence (DNA): TGTGCCAGCAGCGTAGAACAGGTTGGAAACATTCAGTACTTC. Residues: CASSVEQVGNIQYF. The whole variable domain, remainder taken from reference TRBV9 and TRBJ2-4, is DSGVTQTPKHLITATGQRVTLRCSPRSGDLSVYWYQQSLDQGLQFLIQYYNGEERAKGNILERFSAQQFPDLHSELNLSSLELGDSALYFCASSVEQVGNIQYFGAGTRLSVL.

With regard to this clone: In the same sample, other DNA sequences code for this CDR3. V usage is TRBV18 and J usage is TRBJ1-5; D gene ambiguous. The CDR3 covers 13 residues. Germline CDR1 reads KGHSH; CDR2 reads LQKENI. The germline V and J ends were trimmed by 6 bases and 2 bases, with 8 bases remaining between them. This CDR3 reads CASSQEGNQPQHF. The CDR3 nucleotides read TGTGCCAGCTCTCAGGAGGGCAATCAGCCCCAGCATTTT.

This clone has a handful of counts. The chain recombines TRBV9 with TRBJ2-5; weak D call: TRBD1 (9 bases). Trimming took off 4 bases at V and 5 bases at J, with 24 bases between the two ends. The CDR3 spans 17 residues. Germline V gene lookup returns CDR1 SGDLS and CDR2 YYNGEE. CDR3 coding DNA: TGTGCCAGCAGCCCCCGGGAGGGGACAGGGAGCCGGGAGACCCAGTACTTC. It yields the protein CASSPREGTGSRETQYF.

This clone appeared a few times. The junction shows a germline mismatch at one end, possibly a read error. CDR3 protein: CASSVATREDTQYF. The DNA for the CDR3 is TGTGCCAGCAGCGTAGCGACTAGGGAAGATACGCAGTATTTT. J is TRBJ2-3 and V is TRBV7-9, with D tentatively TRBD2 (6 bases). The CDR3 consists of 14 residues. CDR1 SEHNR and CDR2 FQNEAQ come from the germline V gene (reference sequence).

The chain is built from TRBV14 and TRBJ1-2; TRBD1 matches 8 bases. The CDR3 consists of 15 residues. The germline V gene encodes CDR1 SGHDN and CDR2 FVKESK. V gave up 5 bases and J gave up 8 bases; unmatched junction bases: 13. The CDR3 loop is CASSYLGAGGRGYTF. CDR3 sequence (DNA): TGTGCCAGCAGCTACCTGGGGGCAGGGGGCCGAGGCTACACCTTC.